Below are 5 T cell receptor beta chains sequenced from a single sample in a study of regulatory T cells in long-lasting Graves disease. The sample's time point: persistent/refractory GD, antithyroid drugs over 5 years with positive TRAb. Generation of the TCR library employed RNA extracted from PBMCs. Arm-PCR of CDR3 regions and iRepertoire HTBI primers were used to build TCR beta libraries. TCRdb fed the multiplex PCR reads into MiXCR, producing one record per CDR3 protein. The sample lists roughly 430,000 distinct CDR3 sequences; 21% were seen once. The specimen comprised peripheral blood mononuclear cells (PBMCs), sampled when the disease was refractory, from a patient treated with antithyroid drugs. The receptors here all came from a female donor with Graves disease.

The chain joins TRBV27 to TRBJ2-7; 11 nucleotides match TRBD2. CDR3 size: 15 residues. The J segment lost 5 bases and the V segment lost 4 bases, leaving 7 bases of the junction unmatched. Germline values: CDR1 MNHEY, CDR2 SMNVEV (reference sequence). The CDR3 loop reads CASSSFSGRAHEQYF. CDR3 DNA: TGTGCCAGCAGTTCTTTTAGCGGGAGGGCCCACGAGCAGTACTTC.

V usage is TRBV6-2 or TRBV6-3 and J usage is TRBJ1-3; D uncertain. CDR1 is MNHEY and CDR2 is SVGEGT in the germline V gene. The germline V and J ends were trimmed by 3 bases and 0 bases, with 9 bases remaining between them. CDR3 length: 15 residues. The chain's CDR3 is CASSYDTDSGNTIYF. The CDR3 bases are TGTGCCAGCAGTTATGACACGGACTCTGGAAACACCATATATTTT.

This clonotype was counted ten times or more. The gene calls are TRBV20-1 and TRBJ2-7; TRBD2 matches 9 bases. V trimming: 2 bases; J trimming: 2 bases; junction bases outside the gene matches: 4. This CDR3 spans 14 amino acids. Germline V gene sequence: CDR1 DFQATT, CDR2 SNEGSKA (reference sequence). For the CDR3, the DNA is TGCAGTGCTAGACTAGGCGGGAGGGCCTACGAGCAGTACTTC. Protein product: CSARLGGRAYEQYF.

The genes are TRBV6-2 or TRBV6-3 and TRBJ1-5; TRBD1 matches 11 bases. Germline V gene lookup returns CDR1 MNHEY and CDR2 SVGEGT. After removal of 7 bases from V and 4 bases from J, the junction contained 6 bases not matched to a gene. There are 15 residues in the CDR3. CDR3 region: CASTAGQGENQPQHF. The DNA for the CDR3 is TGTGCCAGCACCGCGGGACAGGGGGAAAATCAGCCCCAGCATTTT.

The chain joins TRBV11-2 to TRBJ2-7; TRBD2 matches 15 bases. With 5 bases clipped from V and 0 bases from J, the junction kept 14 bases outside the gene matches. Germline loops: CDR1 SGHAT, CDR2 FQNNGV. The CDR3 sequence is 20 residues long. CDR3 sequence: CASSQAGLAGGNPASYEQYF. CDR3 nucleotides: TGTGCCAGCAGCCAAGCGGGACTAGCGGGGGGCAACCCCGCCTCCTACGAGCAGTACTTC.